This T cell receptor (beta chain) was sequenced during a study of cytomegalovirus exposure and HLA in healthy donors. Whole-study findings and limits: Data from an earlier analysis indicated that most TCR beta V segments were productive either about 87% or about 30% of the time. After further analysis at a later stage, 17,000 or so TCR beta sequences were associated with HLA alleles at 0.05 false discovery rate. A likely sequencing artifact accounted for one observed cluster of highly shared sequence variants.

Healthy bone marrow donors made up the donor group. Note on this clone: Antigen specificity is unknown.

With 60 Vbeta and 13 Jbeta primers, the PCR was carried out. Libraries were prepared by immunoSEQ multiplex PCR; TCRdb keeps only in-frame clonotypes and omits some of them. This sample contains about 41,000 clones. Per the germline V gene, CDR1 is MGHRA and CDR2 is YSYEKL. CDR3 length: 15 amino acids. J gave up 3 bases and V 0 bases, and 4 bases lay outside the gene matches. Sequencing used PBMCs. This chain links TRBV4-1 with TRBJ1-1; 7 nucleotides align to TRBD1. The clonotype was recovered from a young man in good health and CMV-seronegative. In nucleotides, the CDR3 is TGCGCCAGCAGCCAAGATGAGGGGGCTGACACTGAAGCTTTCTTT. Protein product: CASSQDEGADTEAFF.